This is a list of T cell receptor beta chains from one sample in a study of blood T cell repertoires in COVID-19. The method was immunoSEQ multiplex PCR; TCRdb's version includes in-frame clones alone and lacks a portion of them. Of fewer than 200,000 clones listed, approximately 91% were seen once; the top ten hold around 5.1%. The sequencing input was peripheral blood. Every receptor here comes from a man between 18 and 35 years old with COVID-19, enrolled during active disease. CDR3s include the opening cysteine and the closing phenylalanine or tryptophan. Fields, in order: J gene, clone size, V gene, D gene, CDR3 length, CDR3 protein, CDR3 DNA. A D gene is named only where the DNA matches it firmly. The size of a clone is reported for some rows only, either as once, few or many, or as a class for expanded clones.

TRBJ2-4	-	TRBV5-4	TRBD2	20	CASSGGLAGPPPSAKNIQYF	TGTGCCAGCAGCGGGGGACTAGCGGGGCCCCCGCCCTCAGCCAAAAACATTCAGTACTTC
TRBJ2-1	-	TRBV7-8	-	13	CASRGGIGNEQFF	TGTGCCAGCCGGGGCGGGATTGGGAATGAGCAGTTCTTC
TRBJ2-7	-	TRBV19	-	13	CASSPGHLYEQYF	TGTGCCAGTAGCCCGGGACACTTGTACGAGCAGTACTTC
TRBJ2-7	-	TRBV2	-	19	CASSEVPLVVAGPSYEQYF	TGTGCCAGCAGTGAGGTCCCCCTAGTTGTGGCGGGGCCGTCCTACGAGCAGTACTTC
TRBJ2-7	-	TRBV19	TRBD2	15	CASSITLAGSYEQYF	TGTGCCAGTAGTATAACACTAGCGGGATCGTACGAGCAGTACTTC
TRBJ1-4	-	TRBV24-1	-	16	CATSAGAAATNEKLFF	TGTGCCACCAGTGCCGGAGCGGCTGCAACTAATGAAAAACTGTTTTTT
TRBJ1-1	-	TRBV10-2	TRBD1	12	CASRQGGSEAFF	TGCGCCAGCCGACAGGGAGGTTCTGAAGCTTTCTTT
TRBJ2-2	-	TRBV28	-	11	CAIRGAGELFF	TGTGCCATTCGCGGGGCCGGGGAGCTGTTTTTT
TRBJ1-3	-	TRBV6-5	-	15	CASSYVPSSGNTIYF	TGTGCCAGCAGTTATGTTCCCAGCTCTGGAAACACCATATATTTT
TRBJ2-5	-	TRBV2	-	10	CASSEETQYF	TGTGCCAGCAGCGAAGAGACCCAGTACTTC
TRBJ2-1	once	TRBV10-1	TRBD2	16	CASTMKTSGTDNEQFF	TGCGCCAGCACTATGAAGACTAGCGGGACAGACAATGAGCAGTTCTTC
TRBJ2-3	-	TRBV4-2	TRBD2	16	CASSHGAGGYTDTQYF	TGTGCCAGCAGCCATGGGGCGGGAGGGTACACAGATACGCAGTATTTT
TRBJ2-5	-	TRBV7-9	TRBD2	14	CASSIPGLAETQYF	TGTGCCAGCAGCATACCGGGACTAGCCGAGACCCAGTACTTC
TRBJ1-3	-	TRBV5-1	TRBD1	17	CASGLGSGGNSGNTIYF	TGCGCCAGCGGCCTTGGTTCAGGGGGCAACTCTGGAAACACCATATATTTT
TRBJ1-4	once	TRBV2	TRBD1	13	CALKGQGNEKLFF	TGTGCCCTAAAGGGACAGGGTAATGAAAAACTGTTTTTT
TRBJ1-1	few	TRBV2	-	15	CASTPRAARNTEAFF	TGTGCCAGCACTCCCAGGGCGGCCCGAAACACTGAAGCTTTCTTT
TRBJ2-7	once	TRBV27	-	15	CASSPQGGAAYEQYF	TGTGCCAGCAGTCCACAAGGGGGGGCGGCCTACGAGCAGTACTTC
TRBJ2-1	-	TRBV5-1	TRBD2	15	CASSLLGTSGIEQFF	TGCGCCAGCAGCTTGTTAGGGACTAGCGGGATTGAGCAGTTCTTC
TRBJ2-7	once	TRBV3-1/TRBV3-2	TRBD2	17	CASSQGLAGRGGYEQYF	TGTGCCAGCAGCCAAGGACTAGCGGGGAGGGGTGGATACGAGCAGTACTTC
TRBJ1-2	-	TRBV27	TRBD1	15	CASSNPGQGPGGYTF	TGTGCCAGCAGTAACCCGGGACAGGGCCCCGGGGGCTACACCTTC
TRBJ2-1	once	TRBV7-8	-	15	CASSLAVTGYNEQFF	TGTGCCAGCAGCTTAGCGGTCACTGGCTACAATGAGCAGTTCTTC
TRBJ1-2	-	TRBV18	-	18	CASSPRQGGVGESYGYTF	TGTGCCAGCTCACCACGTCAAGGAGGGGTGGGGGAAAGCTATGGCTACACCTTC
TRBJ2-7	-	TRBV7-7	TRBD1	15	CASSAGTGRLDEQYF	TGTGCTAGCAGCGCCGGGACAGGAAGACTCGACGAGCAGTACTTC
TRBJ1-4	-	TRBV28	-	18	CASSSDGAEGRLNEKLLF	TGTGCCAGCAGTTCTGACGGCGCAGAAGGGAGATTAAATGAAAAACTGCTTTTT
TRBJ2-1	-	TRBV9	TRBD2	16	CASSGVGTSGTYEQFF	TGTGCCAGCAGCGGGGTGGGGACTAGCGGGACATATGAGCAGTTCTTC
TRBJ2-7	-	TRBV3-1/TRBV3-2	-	15	CASSQLLSGAYEQYF	TGTGCCAGCAGCCAGCTCCTATCAGGGGCTTACGAGCAGTACTTC
TRBJ2-1	-	TRBV25-1	TRBD1	13	CASSTGQYNEQFF	TGTGCCAGCAGTACGGGACAGTACAATGAGCAGTTCTTC
TRBJ1-6	-	TRBV19	-	14	CASSVQGSDSPLHF	TGTGCCAGTAGTGTACAGGGCTCGGATTCACCCCTCCACTTT
TRBJ2-1	-	TRBV7-9	TRBD2	17	CASSPITSGRPYNEQFF	TGTGCCAGCAGCCCGATAACTAGCGGGAGACCTTACAATGAGCAGTTCTTC
TRBJ1-5	-	TRBV4-1	-	16	CASSQDRRQYNQPQHF	TGCGCCAGCAGCCAAGATCGTAGACAGTACAATCAGCCCCAGCATTTT
TRBJ1-5	-	TRBV2	-	15	CASSEGRTARQPQHF	TGTGCCAGCAGTGAAGGGAGGACGGCGAGGCAGCCCCAGCATTTT
TRBJ2-7	once	TRBV28	TRBD1	14	CASTGTGTPYEQYF	TGTGCCAGCACTGGGACAGGGACACCCTACGAGCAGTACTTC
TRBJ2-1	once	TRBV6-2/TRBV6-3	-	14	CASSYVLAYNEQFF	TGTGCCAGCAGTTACGTATTAGCCTACAATGAGCAGTTCTTC
TRBJ1-2	-	TRBV12-3/TRBV12-4	TRBD1	13	CASSPGQWYGYTF	TGTGCCAGCAGTCCGGGACAGTGGTATGGCTACACCTTC
TRBJ1-1	once	TRBV5-5	-	12	CASSLAFPEAFF	TGTGCCAGCAGCTTGGCTTTTCCCGAAGCTTTCTTT
TRBJ2-7	-	TRBV5-1	-	13	CASSLELGAEQYF	TGCGCCAGCAGCTTGGAGTTGGGAGCCGAGCAGTACTTC